This T cell receptor beta chain was obtained from a study of T cell changes during pregnancy in multiple sclerosis. Germline V gene data show CDR1 as MNHEY and CDR2 as SVGAGI. This CDR3 has 14 amino acids. The V and J ends lost 2 bases and 0 bases respectively, with 8 bases between them. Clones were read by immunoSEQ multiplex PCR, and TCRdb kept only the in-frame ones, dropping some. The table records tens of thousands of clones, roughly 92% of them present only once. The origin of this receptor is a female donor in good health, enrolled as a control in a pregnancy study. The rearrangement uses TRBV6-5 and TRBJ2-7; the D is unclear. The material was peripheral blood, obtained in the first trimester of pregnancy. CDR3 sequence reads: CASSYQSDSYEQYF. CDR3 DNA sequence: TGTGCCAGCAGTTACCAAAGCGACTCCTACGAGCAGTACTTC.